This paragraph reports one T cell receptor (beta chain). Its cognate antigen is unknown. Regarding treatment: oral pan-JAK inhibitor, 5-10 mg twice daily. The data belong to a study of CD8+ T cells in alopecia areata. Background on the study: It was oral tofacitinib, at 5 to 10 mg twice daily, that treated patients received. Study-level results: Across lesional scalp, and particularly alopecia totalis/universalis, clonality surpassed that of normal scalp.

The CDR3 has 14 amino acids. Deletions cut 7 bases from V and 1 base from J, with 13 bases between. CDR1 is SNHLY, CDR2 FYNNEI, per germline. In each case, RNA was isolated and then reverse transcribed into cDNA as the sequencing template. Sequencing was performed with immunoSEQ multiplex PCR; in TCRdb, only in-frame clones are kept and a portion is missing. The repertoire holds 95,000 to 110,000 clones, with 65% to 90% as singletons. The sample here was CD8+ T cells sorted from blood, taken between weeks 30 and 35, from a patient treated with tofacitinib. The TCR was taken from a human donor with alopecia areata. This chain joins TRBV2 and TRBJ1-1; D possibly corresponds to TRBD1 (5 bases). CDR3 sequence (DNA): TGTGCCAGCACCCCGGGGGGTCCGAACACTGAAGCTTTCTTT. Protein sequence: CASTPGGPNTEAFF.